This T cell receptor (beta chain) was documented in a study of blood T cell repertoires in COVID-19. The wider study: T cells, B-cell-depleted T cells, or PBMCs supplied cDNA or gDNA.

Data came from immunoSEQ multiplex PCR; TCRdb stores just in-frame clones and leaves some out. There are 150,000 to 190,000 clones in the sample; over 60% occur only once, and more than 3% lies in the top ten. The germline V gene has CDR1 SGHRS and CDR2 YFSETQ. V was cut by 2 bases and J by 3 bases, with 14 bases left in between. There are 15 residues in the CDR3. The sequencing input was peripheral blood. This sequence was found in a woman older than 75 with acute or convalescent COVID-19. The V gene is TRBV5-1, the J gene TRBJ2-5, with D perhaps matching TRBD2 (6 bases). This CDR3 is CASSLTGTEKETQYF. In DNA, the CDR3 is TGCGCCAGCAGCTTAACCGGGACTGAGAAAGAGACCCAGTACTTC.